Following are 20 T cell receptor beta chains from one sample sequenced in a study of identical twins. TCRdb redid the calling of the 5' RACE reads with MiXCR, one entry per CDR3 protein. The sample contains about 700,000 distinct CDR3 sequences, around 8.6% of which appear only once. The same data also contributed to another study, on yellow fever vaccine responses in identical twins.

Input material: PBMCs. Receptors were obtained from a woman younger than 30 in good health.

The chain couples TRBV20-1 to TRBJ2-5; 7 bases map to TRBD2. Trimming took 6 bases from V and 4 from J; bases not matched to a gene: 8. The germline V gene encodes CDR1 DFQATT and CDR2 SNEGSKA (reference sequence). There are 13 residues in the CDR3. CDR3 sequence reads: CSADVKRGETQYF. CDR3 sequence (DNA): TGCAGTGCCGACGTAAAGCGGGGAGAGACCCAGTACTTC.

The V and J genes are TRBV27 and TRBJ1-2; unclear D gene. Trimming shortened V by 6 bases and J by 0 bases, and 8 bases separated the two germline ends. The CDR3 length is 13 residues. The germline gives CDR1 MNHEY, CDR2 SMNVEV (reference sequence). The CDR3 region is CASRRRANYGYTF. In DNA form, the CDR3 reads TGTGCCAGCAGGCGAAGGGCTAACTATGGCTACACCTTC.

This clonotype was seen more than once but under ten times. The chain joins TRBV18 to TRBJ2-1; D is perhaps TRBD2 (6 bases). V was cut by 6 bases and J by 5 bases, with 17 bases left in between. The CDR3 contains 15 residues. Germline-derived CDR1 and CDR2 are KGHSH and LQKENI. The CDR3 DNA sequence: TGTGCCAGCTCGTACGCGGGGCTAGGTAACAATGAGCAGTTCTTC. It codes for CASSYAGLGNNEQFF.

This clonotype was detected many times. V gene TRBV14 combines with J gene TRBJ2-7; TRBD1 agrees at 7 bases. With 5 bases clipped from V and 2 bases from J, the junction kept 18 bases outside the gene matches. The germline V gene has CDR1 SGHDN and CDR2 FVKESK. This CDR3 is built from 18 residues. CDR3 DNA sequence: TGTGCCAGCAGCGCTTACCGGGACAGACGACTTAGCGCCTACGAGCAGTACTTC. Translated, it gives CASSAYRDRRLSAYEQYF.

Here the CDR3 reads CASSQGPGTSGWGGETQYF. The CDR3 DNA reads as TGTGCCAGCAGCCAAGGGCCCGGGACTAGCGGTTGGGGGGGAGAGACCCAGTACTTC. The genes are TRBV4-2 and TRBJ2-5; 11 nucleotides line up with TRBD2. The CDR3 loop spans 19 amino acids. V trimming: 1 base; J trimming: 4 bases; junction bases outside the gene matches: 14. CDR1 LGHNA and CDR2 YNFKEQ come from the germline V gene.

The chain employs TRBV11-2 and TRBJ2-3; D gene ambiguous. Trimming removed 0 bases from V and 6 bases from J, with 16 bases in between. The CDR3 extends over 16 amino acids. Germline CDR1 and CDR2: SGHAT and FQNNGV. The CDR3 nucleotides read TGTGCCAGCAGCTTAGATGAGGCACTCCTGAGGGATACGCAGTATTTT. As protein: CASSLDEALLRDTQYF.

There are many counts of this clonotype. The genes are TRBV28 and TRBJ2-7, with D unresolved. The CDR3 contains 15 residues. V shed 4 bases and J shed 0 bases, with 13 bases lying between them. Germline values: CDR1 MDHEN, CDR2 SYDVKM. Written as DNA, the CDR3 is TGTGCCAGCAGTTCCTACCCTAGGAGCTCCTACGAGCAGTACTTC. Encoded protein: CASSSYPRSSYEQYF.

This clonotype was observed at least ten times. The gene calls are TRBV4-2 and TRBJ1-6, with D perhaps TRBD1 (6 bases). Trimming removed 4 bases at V and 9 bases at J, with 16 bases between. CDR3 length: 15 amino acids. Per the germline V gene, CDR1 is LGHNA and CDR2 is YNFKEQ. The CDR3 region is CASSPENTGISPLHF. DNA of the CDR3: TGTGCCAGCAGCCCGGAGAATACAGGGATTTCACCCCTCCACTTT.

There are a few counts of this clonotype. The rearrangement uses TRBV12-3 or TRBV12-4 and TRBJ1-4; 7 bases are shared with TRBD1. This CDR3 is 16 amino acids long. Unmatched junction bases numbered 5, after V lost 2 bases and J lost 2 bases. The CDR3 nucleotides read TGTGCCAGCAGTTTAAGGGGGCCACTGACTAATGAAAAACTGTTTTTT. Protein: CASSLRGPLTNEKLFF.

In this sample, this clonotype turned up a few times. The CDR3 DNA follows: TGTGCCAGCAGTTTATTCCATCCAGATACGCAGTATTTT. Protein sequence: CASSLFHPDTQYF. This chain connects TRBV27 to TRBJ2-3; unclear D gene. The CDR3 runs to 13 residues. Germline V CDR1 and CDR2: MNHEY, SMNVEV (reference sequence). The V end was cut by 1 base, the J end by 4 bases, with 6 bases between.

Written as DNA, the CDR3 is TGTGCCAGCAGCCTTTACTCAAGAATAATCTACGAGCAGTACTTC. Its translation: CASSLYSRIIYEQYF. This chain links TRBV6-1 with TRBJ2-7; D remains ambiguous. Deletions cut 6 bases from V and 3 bases from J, with 18 bases between. CDR1 MNHNS and CDR2 SASEGT come from the germline V gene. This CDR3 region has 15 residues.

The chain carries TRBV7-2 and TRBJ2-1, with TRBD2 identical over 7 bases. This CDR3 is 14 amino acids long. CDR1 and CDR2 (germline): SGHTA, FQGNSA. With 4 bases clipped from V and 4 bases from J, the junction kept 4 bases outside the gene matches. The CDR3 sequence is CASSYKLAYNEQFF. In DNA form, the CDR3 reads TGTGCCAGCAGCTATAAACTAGCGTACAATGAGCAGTTCTTC.

The J gene is TRBJ2-1, the V gene TRBV11-2; a weak D match, TRBD1 (10 bases). The CDR3 runs to 20 residues. The V and J ends lost 4 bases and 7 bases respectively, with 32 bases between them. Germline V gene lookup returns CDR1 SGHAT and CDR2 FQNNGV. The CDR3 DNA follows: TGTGCCAGCAGCTCAGTCCCGGGACAGGGGAGGGTAGCGGGAGTTAATGAGCAGTTCTTC. Its translation: CASSSVPGQGRVAGVNEQFF.

This clonotype was recorded at least ten times. The chain has TRBV5-1 and TRBJ2-1; the match to TRBD1 covers 8 bases. Per germline, CDR1 SGHRS and CDR2 YFSETQ. The CDR3 length is 15 residues. V lost 4 bases to trimming and J lost 7 bases; unmatched junction nucleotides: 10. The CDR3 here is CASSTGTGSFNEQFF. The CDR3 DNA follows: TGCGCCAGCAGCACCGGGACAGGCTCTTTTAATGAGCAGTTCTTC.

This sequence joins TRBV7-9 and TRBJ1-5; unclear D gene. V was trimmed by 3 bases and J by 4 bases, leaving 4 bases between them. Per germline, CDR1 SEHNR and CDR2 FQNEAQ (reference sequence). The CDR3 length is 12 residues. The CDR3 loop is CASSFDNQPQHF. The CDR3, as DNA: TGTGCCAGCAGCTTCGATAATCAGCCCCAGCATTTT.

This clonotype has just a few counts. V usage is TRBV29-1 and J usage is TRBJ2-5; TRBD1 agrees at 7 bases. Germline CDR1 is SQVTM and CDR2 is ANQGSEA. This CDR3 has 13 amino acids. Trimming cost V 7 bases and J 4 bases; bases outside gene matches: 9. CDR3: CSEKTGALETQYF. The CDR3 DNA reads as TGCAGCGAAAAAACAGGGGCCTTAGAGACCCAGTACTTC.

This clonotype was counted only a few times. The chain has TRBV7-8 and TRBJ2-7; no clear D. Trimming took 5 bases from V and 0 from J, leaving 11 bases between them. The CDR3 sequence is 14 residues long. The germline V gene encodes CDR1 SGHVS and CDR2 FQNEAQ. The CDR3 sequence: CASSPDGDSYEQYF. CDR3 DNA sequence: TGTGCCAGCAGCCCCGATGGGGACTCCTACGAGCAGTACTTC.

In this sample, this clonotype turned up a few times. This chain connects TRBV6-5 to TRBJ1-2; D might be TRBD1 (5 bases). The germline gives CDR1 MNHEY, CDR2 SVGAGI. Trimming removed 0 bases at V and 7 bases at J, with 9 bases between. CDR3 length: 13 residues. In nucleotides, the CDR3 is TGTGCCAGCAGTTACTCAGGGGTGCGTGGCTACACCTTC. It codes for CASSYSGVRGYTF.

J is TRBJ2-1 and V is TRBV6-2 or TRBV6-3; 14 nucleotides align to TRBD2. CDR3 size: 16 residues. Looked up from germline, CDR1 is MNHEY and CDR2 is SVGEGT. The J segment lost 8 bases and the V segment lost 3 bases, leaving 6 bases of the junction unmatched. CDR3 sequence reads: CASSYDGTSGSDEQFF. Here the CDR3 DNA reads TGTGCCAGCAGTTATGATGGGACTAGCGGGAGCGATGAGCAGTTCTTC.

V usage is TRBV3-1 and J usage is TRBJ2-3; D unclear. The germline CDR1 and CDR2 sequences are LGHDT and YNNKEL (reference sequence). V was trimmed by 0 bases and J by 0 bases, leaving 7 bases between them. The CDR3 spans 15 residues. The CDR3, as DNA: TGTGCCAGCAGCCAAGAGACCCCTAGCACAGATACGCAGTATTTT. Protein: CASSQETPSTDTQYF.